The source of this T cell receptor (beta chain) is a study of neurological immune-mediated disorders. This clonotype was seen repeatedly, ten times or more. TCRdb recomputed calls from the 5' RACE reads with MiXCR, one row per CDR3 protein. Of 30,000 to 40,000 distinct CDR3 sequences listed, 3.5% to 4.5% were seen once; the top ten hold less than 2.5%. The source of this sequence is a man aged 25-45 years with multiple sclerosis. The sample comprised PBMCs.

In nucleotides, the CDR3 is TGTGCCAGCTCACCCACGGAGAACACTGAAGCTTTCTTT. Translation gives CASSPTENTEAFF. The chain couples TRBV18 to TRBJ1-1; D is undetermined. Trimming took 3 bases from V and 1 from J, leaving 6 bases between them. The CDR3 is 13 residues long. Germline CDR1 and CDR2: KGHSH and LQKENI.